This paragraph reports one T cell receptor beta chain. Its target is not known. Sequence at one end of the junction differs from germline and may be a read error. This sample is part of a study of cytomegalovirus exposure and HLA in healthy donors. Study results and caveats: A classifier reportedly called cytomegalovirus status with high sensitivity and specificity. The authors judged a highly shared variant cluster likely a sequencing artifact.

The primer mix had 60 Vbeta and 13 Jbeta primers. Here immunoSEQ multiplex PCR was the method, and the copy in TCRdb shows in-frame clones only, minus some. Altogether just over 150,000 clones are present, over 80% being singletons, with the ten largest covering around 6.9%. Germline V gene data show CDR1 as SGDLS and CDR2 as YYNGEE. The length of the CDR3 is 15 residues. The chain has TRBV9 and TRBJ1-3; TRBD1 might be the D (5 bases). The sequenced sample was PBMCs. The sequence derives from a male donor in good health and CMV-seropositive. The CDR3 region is CAGSAGHSSGNTIYF. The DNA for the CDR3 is TGTGCCGGCAGCGCAGGGCACTCCTCTGGAAACACCATATATTTT.